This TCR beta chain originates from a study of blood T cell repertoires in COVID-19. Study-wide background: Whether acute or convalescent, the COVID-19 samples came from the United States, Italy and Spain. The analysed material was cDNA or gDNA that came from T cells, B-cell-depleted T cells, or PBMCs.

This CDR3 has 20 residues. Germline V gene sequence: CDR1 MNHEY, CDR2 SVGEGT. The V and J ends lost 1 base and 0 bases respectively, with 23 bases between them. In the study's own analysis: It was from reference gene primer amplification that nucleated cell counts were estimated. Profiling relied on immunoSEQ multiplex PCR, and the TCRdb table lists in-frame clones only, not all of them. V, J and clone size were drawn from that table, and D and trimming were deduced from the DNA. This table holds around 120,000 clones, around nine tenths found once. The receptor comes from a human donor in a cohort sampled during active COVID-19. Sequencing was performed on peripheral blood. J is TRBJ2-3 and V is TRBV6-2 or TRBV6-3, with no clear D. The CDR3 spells CASSYWLEPTKPSSTDTQYF. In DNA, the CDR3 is TGTGCCAGCAGTTACTGGTTAGAGCCGACAAAACCCTCTAGCACAGATACGCAGTATTTT.